This TCR beta chain comes out of a study of shared clonotypes between healthy human individuals (dated by TCRdb to the early 2020s). Study-wide context: The cohort comprised two women and a few men aged 18 to 49 years. For each donor, CD4 naive and CD4 memory were each run on three plates, CD8 naive on two plates, and CD8 memory on one plate. To increase sequencing depth and limit assay-specific biases, TCR repertoire library preparation and sequencing were carried out by different laboratories using diverse techniques. Leukapheresis yielded between about 0.8 and 9.5 billion PBMCs per donor. To estimate repertoire size and how much clonotype sharing occurs between individuals, the study deeply sequenced the blood TCR repertoires of several healthy adults.

The junction carries 19 bases between V and J, which are trimmed by 5 bases and 2 bases respectively. Spanning cysteine to phenylalanine, the CDR3 consists of 16 amino acids. Just the 48-base CDR3 DNA is kept, in frame starting at base 1. The germline V gene (reference sequence) sets CDR1 to SEHNR and CDR2 to FQNEAQ. Details on this clone: What this receptor recognizes is not known. Within one base of it there is no much larger clone, and no base qualities were kept.

The donors were healthy, HIV-negative adults with no recently reported acute infections or vaccinations. Every donor was a Caucasian adult residing in Nashville, Tennessee, USA. CD4+ T cells were enriched through magnetic negative selection, after which naive cells were positively selected on CD45RA and the remaining negative fraction served as the memory subset. Blood was obtained by leukapheresis, after which PBMCs were separated by Ficoll-Histopaque density gradient centrifugation and cryopreserved in liquid nitrogen vapor phase. Purity and quantity of every magnetically sorted T cell population were checked by analytical flow cytometry. Each sorted fraction had its genomic DNA isolated and then quantified by UV absorbance on a Nanodrop 2000c. Using the deep immunoSEQ assay, multiplex PCR amplified TCR CDR3 regions from genomic DNA. Extracted genomic DNA from each cell subset was distributed evenly across all wells of several immunoSEQ 96-well plates, and each plate was treated as a replicate. For sorted subsets, each replicate PCR was loaded with about 0.2 ug genomic DNA, equivalent to 30,000 or so T cell genomes. Purified libraries were measured with a Qubit 3.0 fluorometer, size-checked on a Bioanalyzer 2100, and measured again with the KAPA Library Quantification kit. Every immunoSEQ 96-well plate was sequenced on a separate single-read 150-cycle Illumina NextSeq 550 flow cell. On the study's bioinformatics: Because only junctional sequences without quality scores were contained in the immunoSEQ output, filtering matching that applied to full-length reads could not be performed. Sequences were annotated with PyIR, a Python wrapper for IgBLAST v1.9, using IMGT germline references to assign V/J genes and CDR3. Reads were removed for weak V/J assignments (E-value above 1e-6), missing CDR3, stop codons, out-of-frame junctions, or ambiguous translated residues. V3J clonotypes were defined by identical inferred V gene, J gene, and CDR3 amino acid sequence. The percentage overlap between two repertoires was calculated by dividing the number of shared unique clonotypes by the size of the smaller repertoire. Three approaches were used to assess repertoire richness: RTK rarefaction, the Chao1 estimator, and Recon v2.1 estimates of unobserved clonotypes. For all TCRbeta clonotypes obtained by the gDNA method from a few donors, generation probabilities were computed with OLGA. The table comes from immuneACCESS by way of TCRdb, which keeps in-frame sequences with V and J called. Part of the clones is missing from these tables; in studies checked, under half for an unresolved V gene and the rest for unknown reasons. V, J and clone size are taken as reported in that table, and D and trimming were inferred from the DNA itself. The sample contains around 720,000 clones, 55% to 85% of them found a single time. Of the sample, under 2% falls within the top ten clones.

Points the paper makes about the study in general: Naive subsets generally had larger estimated clonotype richness than memory subsets. The genetic and exposure-history diversity represented was limited by the small number of donors. When a handful of donors were compared, the shared fraction of clonotypes was about 5% for naive CD4, 3.5% to 4% for naive CD8, 2.3% for memory CD4, and 0.35% to 0.4% for memory CD8. Based on pairwise subsampling, the degree of clonotype sharing among donors was expected to be affected by sequencing depth. Rarefaction of sorted-subset datasets indicated incomplete sequencing despite the large sequencing depth. Compared with non-shared clonotypes, the clonotypes found in all four sorted-subset donors had higher generation probabilities. Sampling was restricted to blood, and TCR repertoires in tissue are likely to differ from TCR repertoires in blood.

The clonotype was recovered from a woman younger than 45 in good health. The V gene is TRBV7-9 and the J gene is TRBJ2-7; the D segment is perhaps TRBD1 or TRBD2, each sharing 6 matched bases. The specimen sequenced was memory CD4+ T cells sorted from blood. The intended sense of this specimen's cell subset or site label: CD45RA-negative fraction. CDR3 protein: CASSPSRGRLTYEQYF. The base sequence is TGTGCCAGCAGCCCAAGCCGGGGGCGGCTAACCTACGAGCAGTACTTC.